The clone carrying this TCR beta chain was counted a single time. A junction boundary mismatches the germline segment, possibly from a read error. Data came from immunoSEQ multiplex PCR; TCRdb stores just in-frame clones and leaves some out. The data show a few hundred thousand clones, around 84% seen once. This record belongs to a study of blood T cell repertoires in COVID-19. Study-wide background: Sample material is recorded as cDNA or gDNA derived from T cells, B-cell-depleted T cells, or PBMCs.

The CDR3 consists of 14 residues. Germline V gene lookup returns CDR1 MNHEY and CDR2 SVGEGT. Participant ages covered about 18 to 90 years across 24 US areas. Cohort placement rested on clinical history that participants reported themselves. The source is a woman in her forties or fifties who had recovered from COVID-19. The rearrangement uses TRBV6-2 or TRBV6-3 and TRBJ2-7, with 9 bases aligning to TRBD2. Sequencing was performed on PBMCs or T cells enriched from blood (not recorded which). CDR3 sequence (DNA): TGTGCCAGCAGTTACGAATGGAGGCTAGCGGGACCGTCCTTC. Protein: CASSYEWRLAGPSF.